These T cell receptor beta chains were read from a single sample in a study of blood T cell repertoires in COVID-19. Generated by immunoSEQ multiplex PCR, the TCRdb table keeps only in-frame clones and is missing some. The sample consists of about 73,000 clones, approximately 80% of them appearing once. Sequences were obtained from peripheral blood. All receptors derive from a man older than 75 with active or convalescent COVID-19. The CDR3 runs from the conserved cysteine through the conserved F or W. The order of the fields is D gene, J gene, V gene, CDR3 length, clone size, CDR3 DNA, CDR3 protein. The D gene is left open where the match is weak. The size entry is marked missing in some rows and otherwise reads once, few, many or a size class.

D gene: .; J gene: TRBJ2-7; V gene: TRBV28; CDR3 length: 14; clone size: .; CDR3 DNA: TGTGCCAGCAGTTTTTCGGTCCGTCCCTACGAGCAGTACTTC; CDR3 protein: CASSFSVRPYEQYF
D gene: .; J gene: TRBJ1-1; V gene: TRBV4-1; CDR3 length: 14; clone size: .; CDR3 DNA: TGCGCCAGCAGCCAAGATGGCCAGAGGAGTGAAGCTTTCTTT; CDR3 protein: CASSQDGQRSEAFF
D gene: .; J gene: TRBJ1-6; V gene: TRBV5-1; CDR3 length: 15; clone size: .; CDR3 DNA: TGCGCCAGCAGCTTGGACAGGGTCTATAATTCACCCCTCCACTTT; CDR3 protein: CASSLDRVYNSPLHF
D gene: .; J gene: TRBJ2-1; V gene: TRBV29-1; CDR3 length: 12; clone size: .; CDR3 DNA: TGCAGCGTTCAGAGGGCAAGGAATGAGCAGTTCTTC; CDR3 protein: CSVQRARNEQFF
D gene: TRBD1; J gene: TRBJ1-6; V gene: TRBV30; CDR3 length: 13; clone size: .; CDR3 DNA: TGTGCCTGGACGGGACAGGCAGATTCACCCCTCCACTTT; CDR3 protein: CAWTGQADSPLHF
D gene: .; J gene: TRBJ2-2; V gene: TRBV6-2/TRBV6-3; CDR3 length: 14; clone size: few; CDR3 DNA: TGTGCCAGCAGTCTGGCAGGGCAGGGCGGGGAGCTGTTTTTT; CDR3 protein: CASSLAGQGGELFF
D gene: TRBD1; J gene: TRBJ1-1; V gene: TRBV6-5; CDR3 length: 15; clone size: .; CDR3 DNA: TGTGCCAGCAGTAAAACAGGGGTTCTCAACACTGAAGCTTTCTTT; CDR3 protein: CASSKTGVLNTEAFF
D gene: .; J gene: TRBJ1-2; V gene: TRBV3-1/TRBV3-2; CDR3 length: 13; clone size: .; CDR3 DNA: TGTGCCAGCAGCCAATCCAGGGTTTCTGGCTACACCTTC; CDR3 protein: CASSQSRVSGYTF
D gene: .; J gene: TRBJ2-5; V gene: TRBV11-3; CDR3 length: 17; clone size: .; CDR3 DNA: TGTGCCAGCAGCTTAGATTCGTTCGCGCGGTTGGGAGAGACCCAGTACTTC; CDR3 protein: CASSLDSFARLGETQYF
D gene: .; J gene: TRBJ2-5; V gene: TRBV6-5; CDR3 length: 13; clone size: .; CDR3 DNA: TGTGCCAGCAGACAAACAGGGAAGAAGACCCAGTACTTC; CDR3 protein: CASRQTGKKTQYF
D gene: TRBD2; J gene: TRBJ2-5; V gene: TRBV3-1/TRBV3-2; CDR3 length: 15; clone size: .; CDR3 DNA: TGTGCCAGCAGCCTCATAGCGGGGCGAATAGAGACCCAGTACTTC; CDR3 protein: CASSLIAGRIETQYF
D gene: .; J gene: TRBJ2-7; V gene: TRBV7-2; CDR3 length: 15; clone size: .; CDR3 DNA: TGTGCCAGCAGCTTTCAACATGAAGCGACCTACGAGCAGTACTTC; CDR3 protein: CASSFQHEATYEQYF
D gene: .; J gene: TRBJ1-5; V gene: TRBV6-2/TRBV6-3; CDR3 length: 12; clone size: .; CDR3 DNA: TGTGCCAGCAGTACGGGGGTTAACCCCCAGCATTTT; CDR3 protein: CASSTGVNPQHF
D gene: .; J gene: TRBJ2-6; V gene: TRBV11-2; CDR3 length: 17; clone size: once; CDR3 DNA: TGTGCCAGCAGCTTAGATGTAGGAGGGGTTGGGGCCAACGTCCTGACTTTC; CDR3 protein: CASSLDVGGVGANVLTF
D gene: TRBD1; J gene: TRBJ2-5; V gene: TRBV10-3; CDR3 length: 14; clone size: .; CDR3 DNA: TGTGCCATCAGTGTGGGGACAGCTCAAGAGACCCAGTACTTC; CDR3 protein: CAISVGTAQETQYF
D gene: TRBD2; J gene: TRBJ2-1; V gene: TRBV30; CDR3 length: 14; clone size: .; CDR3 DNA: TGTGCCTGGAGTGTTGGCGGGAGTAGTAATGAGCAGTTCTTC; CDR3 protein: CAWSVGGSSNEQFF
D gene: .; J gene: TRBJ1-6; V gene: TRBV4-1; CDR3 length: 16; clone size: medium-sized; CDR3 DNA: TGCGCCAGCAGCCAAGAATGGGTAACCAGCGGTTCACCCCTCCACTTT; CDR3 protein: CASSQEWVTSGSPLHF
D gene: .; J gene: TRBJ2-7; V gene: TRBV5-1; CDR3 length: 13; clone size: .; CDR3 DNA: TGCGCCAGCAGCTTACCGGGGGCCTACGAGCAGTACTTC; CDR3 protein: CASSLPGAYEQYF
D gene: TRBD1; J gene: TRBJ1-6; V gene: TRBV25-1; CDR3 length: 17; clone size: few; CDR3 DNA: TGTGCCAGCAGTGAAACGTCAGGGGGCGCTTCTTTGGCACCCCTCCACTTT; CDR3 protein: CASSETSGGASLAPLHF
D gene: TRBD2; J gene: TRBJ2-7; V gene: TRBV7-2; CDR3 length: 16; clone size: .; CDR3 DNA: TGTGCCAGCAGCCCCCGGGCCAGCGGGAGTTTCCACGAGCAGTACTTC; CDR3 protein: CASSPRASGSFHEQYF
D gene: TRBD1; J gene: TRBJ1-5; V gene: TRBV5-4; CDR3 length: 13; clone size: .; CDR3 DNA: TGTGCCAGCAGCCTAGAGACAGGGCAGCCCCAGCATTTT; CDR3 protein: CASSLETGQPQHF
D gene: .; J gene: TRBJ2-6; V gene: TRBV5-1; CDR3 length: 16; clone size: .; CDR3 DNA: TGCGCCAGCAGCTCCTACAGGGTGACTGGGGCCAACGTCCTGACTTTC; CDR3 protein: CASSSYRVTGANVLTF